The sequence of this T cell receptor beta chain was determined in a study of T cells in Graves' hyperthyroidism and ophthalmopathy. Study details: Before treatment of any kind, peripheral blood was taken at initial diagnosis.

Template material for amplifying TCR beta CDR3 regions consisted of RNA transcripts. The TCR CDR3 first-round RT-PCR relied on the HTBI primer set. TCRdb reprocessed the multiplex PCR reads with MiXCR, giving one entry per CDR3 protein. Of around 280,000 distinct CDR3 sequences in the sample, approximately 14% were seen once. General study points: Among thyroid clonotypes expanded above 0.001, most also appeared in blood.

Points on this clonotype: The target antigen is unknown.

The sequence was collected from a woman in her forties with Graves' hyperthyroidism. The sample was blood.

CDR3 amino acids: CSAETGTGSLWATNEKLFF. CDR3 sequence (DNA): TGCAGCGCCGAGACCGGGACAGGGAGTCTGTGGGCAACTAATGAAAAACTGTTTTTT. This chain joins TRBV29-1 and TRBJ1-4, with TRBD1 matching over 9 bases. CDR3 length: 19 amino acids. CDR1 is SQVTM and CDR2 is ANQGSEA in the germline V gene. V was pared by 7 bases and J by 0 bases, with 18 bases of the junction left unmatched.